This TCR beta chain derives from a study of cytomegalovirus exposure and HLA in healthy donors. Overall study findings and caveats: Within a later analysis, the majority of CMV-associated TCR beta chains appeared HLA-restricted. As a later analysis showed, several of the most significant clusters appeared to be linked to common viral pathogens.

This CDR3 comprises 13 residues. Trimming cost V 3 bases and J 11 bases, with 16 bases left between them. Germline CDR1 is LNHDA and CDR2 is SQIVND (reference sequence). As for this clone: Its antigen is currently unknown.

PCR involved 60 Vbeta and 13 Jbeta primers. Libraries were prepared by immunoSEQ multiplex PCR; TCRdb keeps only in-frame clonotypes and omits some of them. The listing contains around 110,000 clones. Material: PBMCs. This sequence originates from a young man in good health and CMV-seronegative. This chain links TRBV19 with TRBJ1-1; possibly TRBD1 for D (5 bases). The DNA for the CDR3 is TGTGCCAGTAGTATTGGGGCGTATAGTGGTGCTTTCTTT. Amino acid sequence: CASSIGAYSGAFF.